This is a list of T cell receptor beta chains from one sample in a study of T cell repertoires in aging, cancer and after chemotherapy. TCRdb recomputed calls from the multiplex PCR reads with MiXCR, one row per CDR3 protein. Among roughly 6,600 distinct CDR3 sequences listed, 25% to 30% were seen once. The sequenced sample consisted of blood. These receptors were obtained from a human donor in good health. The CDR3 runs from the conserved cysteine through the conserved F or W. A D gene is named only where the DNA matches it firmly. Clone size is shown for a subset of rows, as once, few, many or a class of expanded clone.

>-|TRBJ1-1|TRBV6-5|few
CASSSGDPREAFF
TGTGCCAGCAGTTCAGGGGACCCGCGAGAAGCTTTCTTT
>-|TRBJ1-5|TRBV30|-
CAWSVRGNQPQHF
TGTGCCTGGAGTGTACGGGGGAATCAGCCCCAGCATTTT
>-|TRBJ2-2|TRBV7-3|-
CASRETRNTGELFF
TGTGCCAGCAGAGAGACACGGAACACCGGGGAGCTGTTTTTT
>-|TRBJ2-3|TRBV7-2|-
CASSSGTFGDTQYF
TGTGCCAGCAGCTCGGGGACCTTCGGAGATACGCAGTATTTT
>TRBD1|TRBJ2-2|TRBV19|medium-sized
CASNTGRGQGNTGELFF
TGTGCCAGTAACACTGGGAGGGGACAGGGTAACACCGGGGAGCTGTTTTTT
>TRBD1|TRBJ2-1|TRBV20-1|-
CSAIRQGDLSSYNEQFF
TGCAGTGCTATTAGACAGGGCGACCTTAGCTCCTACAATGAGCAGTTCTTC
>-|TRBJ2-1|TRBV7-6|medium-sized
CASSPRGRSPNNEQFF
TGTGCCAGCAGCCCTAGGGGGAGGAGCCCAAACAATGAGCAGTTCTTC
>TRBD1|TRBJ2-3|TRBV6-1|medium-sized
CASCRGHGTDTQYF
TGTGCCAGCTGCAGGGGGCACGGCACAGATACGCAGTATTTT
>TRBD2|TRBJ2-7|TRBV6-6|-
CASSYFLGGPSGTSYEQYF
TGTGCCAGCAGTTACTTCTTAGGAGGGCCTAGCGGCACCAGCTACGAGCAGTACTTC
>-|TRBJ2-3|TRBV19|medium-sized
CASTEGVTTDTQYF
TGTGCCAGCACAGAGGGGGTTACCACAGATACGCAGTATTTT
>TRBD1|TRBJ2-7|TRBV29-1|-
CSGRDRGSYEQYF
TGCAGCGGGCGGGACAGGGGGTCCTACGAGCAGTACTTC
>-|TRBJ1-6|TRBV6-5|-
CASSFARYNSPLHF
TGTGCCAGCAGTTTCGCCAGATACAATTCACCCCTCCACTTT
>-|TRBJ2-5|TRBV20-1|-
CSARPLNEGGQETQYF
TGCAGTGCTAGACCCCTGAATGAGGGGGGCCAAGAGACCCAGTACTTC
>-|TRBJ2-3|TRBV20-1|-
CSASDGTGQDTQYF
TGCAGTGCTAGTGATGGGACTGGGCAGGATACGCAGTATTTT
>-|TRBJ1-5|TRBV6-6|few
CASTLTSGIYSNQPQHF
TGTGCCAGCACCCTCACTTCAGGGATATATAGCAATCAGCCCCAGCATTTT
>TRBD2|TRBJ2-7|TRBV13|-
CASRKRGRAYEQYF
TGTGCCAGCAGGAAGCGGGGCAGGGCCTACGAGCAGTACTTC
>TRBD2|TRBJ2-1|TRBV19|-
CASIAAGGGDEQFF
TGTGCCAGTATAGCGGCGGGGGGAGGAGATGAGCAGTTCTTC
>TRBD1|TRBJ1-2|TRBV13|few
CASRGGSYGYTF
TGTGCCAGCAGAGGGGGCAGCTATGGCTACACCTTC
>TRBD2|TRBJ2-7|TRBV27|-
CASASGNYEQYF
TGTGCCAGCGCTAGCGGGAACTACGAGCAGTACTTC
>TRBD1|TRBJ2-7|TRBV20-1|-
CSAPPGQVSSYEQYF
TGCAGTGCTCCCCCGGGACAGGTGAGCTCCTACGAGCAGTACTTC
>TRBD2|TRBJ2-3|TRBV6-2/TRBV6-3|medium-sized
CASSYGASGRRRQDTQYF
TGTGCCAGCAGTTACGGGGCTAGCGGGAGAAGACGGCAAGATACGCAGTATTTT
>-|TRBJ2-6|TRBV7-3|-
CASSVGGGRPGANVLTF
TGTGCCAGCAGCGTAGGGGGTGGGAGGCCTGGGGCCAACGTCCTGACTTTC
>TRBD1|TRBJ2-5|TRBV27|-
CATSDLQAGGETQYF
TGTGCCACCAGTGATTTGCAGGCAGGGGGAGAGACCCAGTACTTC
>TRBD2|TRBJ2-5|TRBV11-3|-
CASSFRTSGSKTQYF
TGTGCCAGCAGCTTCCGGACTAGCGGGAGCAAGACCCAGTACTTC
>-|TRBJ2-1|TRBV4-3|-
CASSQDRTRAREQFF
TGCGCCAGCAGCCAAGATCGCACTAGGGCAAGGGAGCAGTTCTTC
>-|TRBJ2-1|TRBV6-6|few
CASSYTPKQGQQFF
TGTGCCAGCAGTTACACCCCTAAGCAAGGACAGCAGTTCTTC